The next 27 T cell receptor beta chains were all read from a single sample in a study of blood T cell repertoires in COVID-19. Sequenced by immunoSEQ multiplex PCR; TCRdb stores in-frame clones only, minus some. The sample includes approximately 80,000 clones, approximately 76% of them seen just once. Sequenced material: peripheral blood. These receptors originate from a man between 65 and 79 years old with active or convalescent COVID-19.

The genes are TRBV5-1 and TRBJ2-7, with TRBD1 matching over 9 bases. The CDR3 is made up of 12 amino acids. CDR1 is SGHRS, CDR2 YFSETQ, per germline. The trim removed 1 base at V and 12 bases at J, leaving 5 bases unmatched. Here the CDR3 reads CASSLSGQGWYF. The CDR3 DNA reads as TGCGCCAGCAGCTTGAGCGGACAGGGGTGGTACTTC.

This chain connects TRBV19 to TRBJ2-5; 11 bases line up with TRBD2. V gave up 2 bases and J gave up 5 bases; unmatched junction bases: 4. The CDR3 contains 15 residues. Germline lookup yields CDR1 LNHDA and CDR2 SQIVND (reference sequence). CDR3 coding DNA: TGTGCCAGTAGTATAATAGCGGGGGGGCTTGAGACCCAGTACTTC. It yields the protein CASSIIAGGLETQYF.

The CDR3 DNA is TGTGCCAGTAGTCCGCAACGACTTTTGAACACTGAAGCTTTCTTT. It specifies CASSPQRLLNTEAFF. The chain is built from TRBV19 and TRBJ1-1; D is unclear. This CDR3 is built from 15 residues. Germline CDR1 LNHDA, CDR2 SQIVND (reference sequence). Trimming pared 5 bases from V and 0 bases from J, leaving 13 bases between.

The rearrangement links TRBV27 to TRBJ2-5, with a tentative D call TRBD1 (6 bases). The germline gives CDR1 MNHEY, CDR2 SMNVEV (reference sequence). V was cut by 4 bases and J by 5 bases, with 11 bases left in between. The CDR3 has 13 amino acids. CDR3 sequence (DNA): TGTGCCAGCAGTTATGGTAGGGGGGAGACCCAGTACTTC. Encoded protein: CASSYGRGETQYF.

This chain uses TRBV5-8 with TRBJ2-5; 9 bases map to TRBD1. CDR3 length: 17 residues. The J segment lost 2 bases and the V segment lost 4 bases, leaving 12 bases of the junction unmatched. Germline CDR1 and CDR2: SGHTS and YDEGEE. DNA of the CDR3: TGTGCCAGCAGCGTGCGACAGGGGGGGTTTCGACAAGAGACCCAGTACTTC. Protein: CASSVRQGGFRQETQYF.

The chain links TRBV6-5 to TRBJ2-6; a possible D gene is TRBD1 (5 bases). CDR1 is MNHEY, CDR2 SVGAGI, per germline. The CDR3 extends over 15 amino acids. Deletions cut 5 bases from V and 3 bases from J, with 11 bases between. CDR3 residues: CASSPGQSGANVLTF. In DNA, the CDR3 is TGTGCCAGCAGTCCAGGGCAAAGTGGGGCCAACGTCCTGACTTTC.

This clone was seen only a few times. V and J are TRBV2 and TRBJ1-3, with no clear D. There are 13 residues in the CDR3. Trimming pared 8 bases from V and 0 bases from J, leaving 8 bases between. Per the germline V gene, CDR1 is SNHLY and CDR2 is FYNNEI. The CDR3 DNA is TGTGCCAGCGGAGTCTTCTCTGGAAACACCATATATTTT. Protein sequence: CASGVFSGNTIYF.

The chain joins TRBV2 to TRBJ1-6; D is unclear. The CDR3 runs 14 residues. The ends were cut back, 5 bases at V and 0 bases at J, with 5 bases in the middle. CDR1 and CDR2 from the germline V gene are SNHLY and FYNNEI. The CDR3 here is CASSKSSYNSPLHF. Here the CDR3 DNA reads TGTGCCAGCAGTAAGAGCTCCTATAATTCACCCCTCCACTTT.

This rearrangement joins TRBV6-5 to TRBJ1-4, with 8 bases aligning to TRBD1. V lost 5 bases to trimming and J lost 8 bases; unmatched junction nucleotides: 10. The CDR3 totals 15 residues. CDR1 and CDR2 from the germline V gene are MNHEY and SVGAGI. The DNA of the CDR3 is TGTGCCAGCAGTCCCGGGACAGGCGGTGCAGAAAAACTGTTTTTT. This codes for CASSPGTGGAEKLFF.

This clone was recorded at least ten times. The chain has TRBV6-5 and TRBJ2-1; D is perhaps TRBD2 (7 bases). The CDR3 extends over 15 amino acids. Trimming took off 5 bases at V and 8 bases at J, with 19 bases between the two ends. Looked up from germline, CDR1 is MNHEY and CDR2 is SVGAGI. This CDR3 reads CASSRDGGPRDEQFF. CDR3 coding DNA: TGTGCCAGCAGTCGTGACGGGGGGCCTCGGGATGAGCAGTTCTTC.

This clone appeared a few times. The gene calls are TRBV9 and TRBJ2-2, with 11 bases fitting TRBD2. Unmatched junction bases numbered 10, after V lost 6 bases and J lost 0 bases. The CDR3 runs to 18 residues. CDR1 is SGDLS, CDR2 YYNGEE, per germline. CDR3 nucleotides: TGTGCCAGCACCCGAAATCTAGCGGGGGGTTCGAACACCGGGGAGCTGTTTTTT. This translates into CASTRNLAGGSNTGELFF.

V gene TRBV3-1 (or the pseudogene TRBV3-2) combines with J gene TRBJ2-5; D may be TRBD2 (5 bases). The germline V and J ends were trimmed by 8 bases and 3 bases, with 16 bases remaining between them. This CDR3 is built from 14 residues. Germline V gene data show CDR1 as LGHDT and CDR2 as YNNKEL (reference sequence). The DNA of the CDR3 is TGTGCCAGCCGCCTCGGAGGTTCTAAAGAGACCCAGTACTTC. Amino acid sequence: CASRLGGSKETQYF.

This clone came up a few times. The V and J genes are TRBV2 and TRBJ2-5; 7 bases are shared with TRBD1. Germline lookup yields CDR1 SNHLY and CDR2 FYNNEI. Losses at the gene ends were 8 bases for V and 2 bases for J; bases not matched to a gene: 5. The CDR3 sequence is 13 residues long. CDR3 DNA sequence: TGTGCCAGCCGAGGGACAGTACAAGAGACCCAGTACTTC. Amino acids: CASRGTVQETQYF.

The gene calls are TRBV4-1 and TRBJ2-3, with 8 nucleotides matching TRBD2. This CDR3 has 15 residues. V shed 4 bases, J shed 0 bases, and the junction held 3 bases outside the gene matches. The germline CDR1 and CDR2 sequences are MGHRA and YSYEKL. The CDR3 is CASSLSGGSTDTQYF. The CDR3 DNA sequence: TGCGCCAGCAGCCTCTCGGGGGGGAGCACAGATACGCAGTATTTT.

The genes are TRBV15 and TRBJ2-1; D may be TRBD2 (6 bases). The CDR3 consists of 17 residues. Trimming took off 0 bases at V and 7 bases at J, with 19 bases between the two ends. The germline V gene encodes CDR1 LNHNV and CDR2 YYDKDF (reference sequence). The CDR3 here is CATSRERVRGRGNEQFF. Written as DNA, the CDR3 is TGTGCCACCAGCAGAGAACGTGTGCGGGGCCGTGGTAATGAGCAGTTCTTC.

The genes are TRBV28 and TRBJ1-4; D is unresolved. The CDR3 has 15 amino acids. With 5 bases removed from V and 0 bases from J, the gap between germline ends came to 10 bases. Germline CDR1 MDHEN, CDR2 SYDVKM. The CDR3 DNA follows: TGTGCCAGCAGTAGCGGAGTCACAACTAATGAAAAACTGTTTTTT. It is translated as CASSSGVTTNEKLFF.

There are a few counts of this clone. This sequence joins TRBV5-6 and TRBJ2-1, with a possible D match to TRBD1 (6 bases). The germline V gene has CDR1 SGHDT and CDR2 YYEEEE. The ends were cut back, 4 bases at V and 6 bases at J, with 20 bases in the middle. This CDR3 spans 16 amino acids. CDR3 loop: CASSEQGMWGPNEQFF. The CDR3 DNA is TGTGCCAGCAGCGAGCAGGGGATGTGGGGCCCCAATGAGCAGTTCTTC.

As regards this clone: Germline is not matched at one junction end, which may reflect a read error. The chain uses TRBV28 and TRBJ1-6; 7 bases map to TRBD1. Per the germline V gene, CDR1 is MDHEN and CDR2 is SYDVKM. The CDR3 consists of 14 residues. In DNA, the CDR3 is TGTGCCAGCAATACGGGACAGCCATTAGATCTAGGTCAATTT. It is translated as CASNTGQPLDLGQF.

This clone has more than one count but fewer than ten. The CDR3 DNA is TGTGCCAGCAGCCAAGTAGCTAGCGGGGGAGTCGAAGAGACCCAGTACTTC. Protein: CASSQVASGGVEETQYF. The gene calls are TRBV4-2 and TRBJ2-5; 10 nucleotides match TRBD2. The CDR3 length is 17 residues. With 1 base clipped from V and 3 bases from J, the junction kept 8 bases outside the gene matches. CDR1 is LGHNA, CDR2 YNFKEQ, per germline.

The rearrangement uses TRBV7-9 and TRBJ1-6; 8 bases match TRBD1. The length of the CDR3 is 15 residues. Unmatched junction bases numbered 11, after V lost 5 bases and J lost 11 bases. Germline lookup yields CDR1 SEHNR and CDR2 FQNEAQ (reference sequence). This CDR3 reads CASSVAGGAITPLHF. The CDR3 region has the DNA TGTGCCAGCAGCGTTGCAGGGGGCGCGATAACACCCCTCCACTTT.

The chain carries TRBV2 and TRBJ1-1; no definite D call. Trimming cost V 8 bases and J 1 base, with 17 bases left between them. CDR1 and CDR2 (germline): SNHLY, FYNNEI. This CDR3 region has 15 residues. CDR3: CASGPRRGSNTEAFF. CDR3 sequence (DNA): TGTGCCAGCGGACCACGACGGGGATCGAACACTGAAGCTTTCTTT.

CDR3 sequence (DNA): TGTGCCAGCAGTGAAGCGGAGGGTCTAAAGCAGTACTTC. Residues: CASSEAEGLKQYF. The J gene is TRBJ2-7, the V gene TRBV2; possibly TRBD2 for D (6 bases). The CDR3 length is 13 residues. Germline V gene data show CDR1 as SNHLY and CDR2 as FYNNEI. Trimming cost V 0 bases and J 8 bases, with 11 bases left between them.

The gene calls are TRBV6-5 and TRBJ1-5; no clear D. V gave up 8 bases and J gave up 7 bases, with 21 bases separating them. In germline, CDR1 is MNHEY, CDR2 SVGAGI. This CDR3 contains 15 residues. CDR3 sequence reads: CASVGTEAFEQPQHF. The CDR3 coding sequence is TGTGCCAGCGTAGGAACAGAAGCATTTGAGCAGCCCCAGCATTTT.

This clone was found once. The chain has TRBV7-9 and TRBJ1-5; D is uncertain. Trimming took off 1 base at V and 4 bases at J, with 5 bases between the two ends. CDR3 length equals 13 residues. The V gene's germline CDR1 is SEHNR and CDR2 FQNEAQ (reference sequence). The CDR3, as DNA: TGTGCCAGCAGCTTAGTTGCGAATCAGCCCCAGCATTTT. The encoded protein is CASSLVANQPQHF.

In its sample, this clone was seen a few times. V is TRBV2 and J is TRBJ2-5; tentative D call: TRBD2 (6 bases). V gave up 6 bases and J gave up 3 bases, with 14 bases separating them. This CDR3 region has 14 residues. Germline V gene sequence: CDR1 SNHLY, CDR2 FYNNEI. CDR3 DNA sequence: TGTGCCAGCAGGGGGAGTACGGGGGAAGAGACCCAGTACTTC. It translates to CASRGSTGEETQYF. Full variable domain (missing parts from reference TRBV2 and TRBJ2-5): EPEVTQTPSHQVTQMGQEVILRCVPISNHLYFYWYRQILGQKVEFLVSFYNNEISEKSEIFDDQFSVERPDGSNFTLKIRSTKLEDSAMYFCASRGSTGEETQYFGPGTRLLVL.

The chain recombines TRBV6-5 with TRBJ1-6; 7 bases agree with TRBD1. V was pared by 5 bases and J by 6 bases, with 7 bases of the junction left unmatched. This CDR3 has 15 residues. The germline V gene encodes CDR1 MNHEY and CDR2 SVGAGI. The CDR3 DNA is TGTGCCAGCAGTAGTCAGACAGGGTTTAATTCACCCCTCCACTTT. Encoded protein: CASSSQTGFNSPLHF.

CDR3 sequence: CSVSPDRASDTQYF. CDR3 sequence (DNA): TGCAGCGTTTCACCGGACAGGGCCTCAGATACGCAGTATTTT. The chain uses TRBV29-1 and TRBJ2-3; 8 bases are a match to TRBD1. V lost 5 bases, J lost 4 bases, and 8 bases stayed unmatched. Germline assignment: CDR1 SQVTM and CDR2 ANQGSEA. The CDR3 length is 14 residues.